A single sample gave rise to the 4 T cell receptor beta chains below, sequenced in a study of naive and memory T cell subsets. Ligated cDNA underwent four rounds of PCR with nested alpha and beta constant region primers and SP2. Each CDR3 protein gets one entry after TCRdb re-called the 5' RACE reads with MiXCR. The table lists more than 60,000 distinct CDR3 sequences, approximately 8.5% of them singletons. An oligonucleotide containing a UMI was ligated to the 3' end of TCR cDNA. The receptor set was obtained from a female donor in good health.

J is TRBJ2-3 and V is TRBV6-5; tentative D call: TRBD1 (6 bases). The V end lost 6 bases, the J end lost 6 bases, and 13 bases lay between the germline ends. This CDR3 spans 13 amino acids. Germline CDR1 is MNHEY and CDR2 is SVGAGI. The CDR3 region has the DNA TGTGCCAGCAGAGGTACAGGGATTGATACGCAGTATTTT. Translated, it gives CASRGTGIDTQYF.

This clonotype showed up just a few times. The chain has TRBV6-1 and TRBJ1-1, with D unresolved. With 6 bases removed from V and 7 bases from J, the gap between germline ends came to 18 bases. The CDR3 runs 14 residues. CDR1 and CDR2 from the germline V gene are MNHNS and SASEGT. The CDR3 sequence is CASRGLPRAYEAFF. The CDR3 DNA is TGTGCCAGCAGGGGCCTCCCTCGTGCCTATGAAGCTTTCTTT.

This rearrangement joins TRBV28 to TRBJ1-6; no reliable D call. The ends were cut back, 5 bases at V and 6 bases at J, with 20 bases in the middle. The CDR3 has 17 residues. Germline assignment: CDR1 MDHEN and CDR2 SYDVKM. The CDR3 nucleotides are TGTGCCAGCAGTGGAAGGACGACCGGAGGTCGTAATTCACCCCTCCACTTT. Translation: CASSGRTTGGRNSPLHF.

The V and J genes are TRBV7-2 and TRBJ2-7; the D gene is possibly TRBD1 (6 bases). The CDR3 spans 13 residues. V shed 3 bases and J shed 2 bases, with 8 bases lying between them. The germline V gene encodes CDR1 SGHTA and CDR2 FQGNSA. CDR3 sequence: CASSFDRTYEQYF. CDR3 DNA: TGTGCCAGCAGCTTTGACAGGACCTACGAGCAGTACTTC.